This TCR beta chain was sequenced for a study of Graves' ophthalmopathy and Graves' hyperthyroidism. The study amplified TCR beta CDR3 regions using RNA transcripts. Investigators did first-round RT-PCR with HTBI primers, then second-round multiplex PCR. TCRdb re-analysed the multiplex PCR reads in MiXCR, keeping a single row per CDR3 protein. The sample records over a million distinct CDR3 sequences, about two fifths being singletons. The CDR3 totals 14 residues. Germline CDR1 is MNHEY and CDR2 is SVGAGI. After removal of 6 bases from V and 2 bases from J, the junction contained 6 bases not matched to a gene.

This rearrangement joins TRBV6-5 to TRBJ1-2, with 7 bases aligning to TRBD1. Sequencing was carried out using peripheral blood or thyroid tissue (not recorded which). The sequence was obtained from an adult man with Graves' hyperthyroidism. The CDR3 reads CASRTGRQNYGYTF. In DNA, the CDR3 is TGTGCCAGCAGGACAGGGAGACAGAACTATGGCTACACCTTC.